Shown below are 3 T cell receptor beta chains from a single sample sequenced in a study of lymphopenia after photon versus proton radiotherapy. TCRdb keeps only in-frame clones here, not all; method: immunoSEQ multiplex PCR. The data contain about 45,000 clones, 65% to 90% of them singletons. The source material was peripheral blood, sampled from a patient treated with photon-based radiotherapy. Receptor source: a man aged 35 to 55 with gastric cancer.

The CDR3 sequence: CASSQAGGRSGELFF. The CDR3 nucleotides are TGTGCCAGCAGCCAAGCGGGGGGCCGGTCCGGGGAGCTGTTTTTT. The gene calls are TRBV7-2 and TRBJ2-2, with 9 nucleotides matching TRBD2. Germline V gives CDR1 SGHTA, CDR2 FQGNSA. The CDR3 has 15 residues. J lost 6 bases, V lost 5 bases, and 7 bases had no gene match.

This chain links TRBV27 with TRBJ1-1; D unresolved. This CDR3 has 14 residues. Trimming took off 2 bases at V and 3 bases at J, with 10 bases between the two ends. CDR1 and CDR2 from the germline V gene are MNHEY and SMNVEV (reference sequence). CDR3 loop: CASSLRRSDTEAFF. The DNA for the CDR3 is TGTGCCAGCAGTTTACGGAGGTCGGACACTGAAGCTTTCTTT.

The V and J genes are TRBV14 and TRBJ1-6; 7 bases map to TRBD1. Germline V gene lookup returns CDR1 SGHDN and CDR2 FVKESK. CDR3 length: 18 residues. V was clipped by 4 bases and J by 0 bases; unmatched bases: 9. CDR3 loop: CASSPGTDKSSYNSPLHF. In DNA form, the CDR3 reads TGTGCCAGCAGCCCCGGGACAGACAAGAGCTCCTATAATTCACCCCTCCACTTT.